Sequencing of this TCR beta chain was carried out in a study of radiotherapy plus CTLA-4 blockade in lung cancer. Across the study: Objective responses occurred in about a sixth of patients; around 31% had disease control. The study's findings and limits: The study found tumor-derived TCR clones expanded in blood after radiotherapy plus ipilimumab. Interferon-beta and early blood T cell clone dynamics reportedly predicted response best.

About this clone itself: What it binds is not known.

Repertoires were generated with immunoSEQ multiplex PCR, while TCRdb's copy carries only in-frame clones and drops some. This sample has over 75,000 clones, with roughly 80% found just once. Those patients who had chemo-refractory metastatic non-small-cell lung cancer were given focal radiation along with CTLA-4 blockade through ipilimumab. CDR1 is SGHNT and CDR2 is YYREEE in the germline V gene (reference sequence). Trimming left V 6 bases short and J 1 base short, with 13 bases between. The CDR3 is made up of 14 amino acids. Sequencing was performed on peripheral blood, taken from a patient treated with radiotherapy plus ipilimumab. This TCR was sampled from a human donor with non-small cell lung cancer who had stable disease on radiotherapy plus ipilimumab. The chain couples TRBV5-4 to TRBJ1-1; D might be TRBD1 (5 bases). CDR3 sequence reads: CASTTPGENTEAFF. CDR3 coding DNA: TGTGCCAGCACCACCCCGGGGGAGAACACTGAAGCTTTCTTT.